This T cell receptor (beta chain) stems from a study of blood T cell repertoires in COVID-19. In the authors' methods: Researchers report that nucleated cell counts were estimated from reference gene primer amplification. The assay was immunoSEQ multiplex PCR, and TCRdb's table has in-frame clones only and misses some. Clonal size and the V and J genes are those of that table, whereas D and trimming came from the DNA. The table shows 150,000 to 200,000 clones, with less than 90% occurring only once. Germline lookup yields CDR1 MDHEN and CDR2 SYDVKM. This CDR3 is built from 13 residues. V lost 3 bases and J 4 bases, leaving 9 bases between the germline ends.

The rearrangement uses TRBV28 and TRBJ1-1; D not certain. The TCR sequence derives from a man aged 70 or older with active or convalescent COVID-19. Sequenced input: peripheral blood. The CDR3 here is CASSFRATTEAFF. The CDR3 DNA sequence: TGTGCCAGCAGTTTCCGAGCCACCACTGAAGCTTTCTTT.